The 11 T cell receptor beta chains in this list originate from one sample, sequenced in a study of monozygotic twins with inflammatory bowel disease. TCRdb re-analyzed the 5' RACE reads; it lists each CDR3 protein once, without DNA. The sample table includes about 43,000 distinct CDR3 sequences. Sequencing was performed on blood. These TCRs come from a human donor with ulcerative colitis or Crohn's disease, or a healthy co-twin of an affected twin (not recorded which).

The V call is TRBV19, the J call TRBJ1-1. In germline, CDR1 is LNHDA, CDR2 SQIVND (reference sequence). The CDR3 length is 13 residues. The CDR3 loop reads CASSMRGETQAFF.

The chain couples TRBV25-1 to TRBJ2-7; TCRdb gives TRBD1 as the D gene, but with no DNA this cannot be confirmed. The germline V gene encodes CDR1 MGHDK and CDR2 SYGVNS. The CDR3 loop spans 13 amino acids. The CDR3 protein is CASSEAGFYEQYF.

This sequence joins TRBV3-1 and TRBJ2-6; TCRdb's D gene call, TRBD1, goes unchecked for lack of DNA. Germline lookup yields CDR1 LGHDT and CDR2 YNNKEL (reference sequence). CDR3 length: 17 amino acids. CDR3 amino acids: CASSTPGLTSGANVLTF.

The rearrangement joins TRBV4-2 to TRBJ2-1; TCRdb returns TRBD2, unconfirmable since there is no DNA. CDR1 and CDR2 (germline): LGHNA, YNFKEQ. This CDR3 has 13 residues. The CDR3 reads CASSQYELGEQFF.

The chain employs TRBV7-2 and TRBJ1-1. The CDR3 length is 12 residues. Germline V gene lookup returns CDR1 SGHTA and CDR2 FQGNSA. The CDR3 protein is CASSLWNTEAFF.

This chain joins TRBV6-1 and TRBJ2-5; TCRdb indicates TRBD2, and absent DNA this call remains unverified. From germline, CDR1 is MNHNS and CDR2 SASEGT. This CDR3 comprises 15 residues. The CDR3 region is CASSEVRASGRTQYF.

This CDR3 reads CASSLKGSGTVPNQPQHF. V gene TRBV11-2 combines with J gene TRBJ1-5; TCRdb selects TRBD1, and the lack of DNA leaves this call unchecked. Looked up from germline, CDR1 is SGHAT and CDR2 is FQNNGV. CDR3 length equals 18 residues.

The rearrangement joins TRBV13 to TRBJ2-7. The CDR3 runs to 14 residues. Per germline, CDR1 PRHDT and CDR2 FYEKMQ (reference sequence). The chain's CDR3 is CASSLGVGTYEQYF.

The V call is TRBV12-3 or TRBV12-4, the J call TRBJ1-1. The CDR3 has 14 amino acids. CDR3 sequence reads: CASTVISVNTEAFF.

The chain carries TRBV2 and TRBJ1-1. The CDR3 totals 13 residues. CDR1 and CDR2 from the germline V gene are SNHLY and FYNNEI. The CDR3 sequence: CASSEGKQTEAFF.

The genes are TRBV20-1 and TRBJ1-1. Germline CDR1 DFQATT, CDR2 SNEGSKA (reference sequence). This CDR3 spans 13 amino acids. Here the CDR3 reads CSARREPNTEAFF.